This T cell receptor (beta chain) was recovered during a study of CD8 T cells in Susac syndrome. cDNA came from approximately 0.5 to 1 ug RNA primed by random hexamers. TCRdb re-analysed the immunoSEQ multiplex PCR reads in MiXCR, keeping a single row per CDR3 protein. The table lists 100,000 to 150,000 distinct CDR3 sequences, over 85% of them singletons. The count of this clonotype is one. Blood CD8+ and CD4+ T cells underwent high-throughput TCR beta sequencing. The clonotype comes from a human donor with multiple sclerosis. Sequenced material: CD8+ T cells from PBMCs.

For the CDR3, the DNA is TGCGCCAGCAGCCACCTCGCTAGCCGCATCACAGATACGCAGTATTTT. Protein product: CASSHLASRITDTQYF. This chain links TRBV4-1 with TRBJ2-3, with a tentative D call TRBD2 (5 bases). CDR1 is MGHRA, CDR2 YSYEKL, per germline. Trimming took off 3 bases at V and 2 bases at J, with 15 bases between the two ends. The CDR3 loop spans 16 amino acids.